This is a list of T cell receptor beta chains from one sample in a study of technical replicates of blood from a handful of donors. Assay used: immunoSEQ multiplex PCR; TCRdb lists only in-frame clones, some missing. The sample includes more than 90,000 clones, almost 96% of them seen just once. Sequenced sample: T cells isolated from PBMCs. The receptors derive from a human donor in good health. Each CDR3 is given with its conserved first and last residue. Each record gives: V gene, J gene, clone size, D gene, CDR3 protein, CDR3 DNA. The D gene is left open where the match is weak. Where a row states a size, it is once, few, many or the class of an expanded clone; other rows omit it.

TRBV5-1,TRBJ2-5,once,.,CASSEKDSLETQYF,TGCGCCAGCAGCGAAAAAGACAGCTTAGAGACCCAGTACTTC
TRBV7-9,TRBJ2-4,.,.,CASSLVMGPKNIQYF,TGTGCCAGCAGCTTAGTAATGGGCCCCAAAAACATTCAGTACTTC
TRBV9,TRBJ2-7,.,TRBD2,CASSESGLVGSEQYF,TGTGCCAGCAGCGAATCGGGACTAGTCGGCTCCGAGCAGTACTTC
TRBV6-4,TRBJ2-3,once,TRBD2,CASSGTTTDTQYF,TGTGCCAGCAGCGGGACTACCACAGATACGCAGTATTTT
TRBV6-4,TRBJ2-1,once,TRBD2,CASSISGRATYNEQFF,TGTGCCAGCAGCATTAGCGGGAGGGCCACCTACAATGAGCAGTTCTTC
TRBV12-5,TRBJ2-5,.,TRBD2,CASGLSSYWTSGESGTQYF,TGTGCTAGTGGTTTGTCTTCCTACTGGACTAGCGGGGAATCGGGGACCCAGTACTTC
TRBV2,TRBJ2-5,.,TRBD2,CASSPLGRGSGVQETQYF,TGTGCCAGCAGCCCCCTCGGTCGTGGTAGCGGGGTCCAAGAGACCCAGTACTTC
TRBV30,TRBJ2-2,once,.,CAWSGRRTDGTGELFF,TGTGCCTGGAGTGGACGACGGACTGACGGCACCGGGGAGCTGTTTTTT
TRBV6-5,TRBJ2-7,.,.,CASSYSRGHTYEQYF,TGTGCCAGCAGTTACTCACGGGGTCACACCTACGAGCAGTACTTC
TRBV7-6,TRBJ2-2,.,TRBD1,CASSTPGTGLTGELFF,TGTGCCAGCAGCACACCCGGGACAGGATTAACCGGGGAGCTGTTTTTT
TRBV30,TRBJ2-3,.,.,CAWSVIGGNGKNTQYF,TGTGCCTGGAGTGTAATCGGAGGGAATGGGAAGAATACGCAGTATTTT
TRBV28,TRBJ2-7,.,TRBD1,CASRRDRGYEQYF,TGTGCCAGCAGAAGGGACAGGGGTTACGAGCAGTACTTC
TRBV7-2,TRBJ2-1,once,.,CASSLGSQSGNNEQFF,TGTGCCAGCAGCTTGGGGTCACAATCGGGGAACAATGAGCAGTTCTTC
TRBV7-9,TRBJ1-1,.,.,CASSVEGNTEAFF,TGTGCCAGCTCCGTCGAGGGGAACACTGAAGCTTTCTTT
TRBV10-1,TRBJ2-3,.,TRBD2,CASSDPAGGRGSGQKPDTQYF,TGCGCCAGCAGTGACCCAGCGGGGGGGCGCGGGTCCGGACAAAAGCCGGATACGCAGTATTTT
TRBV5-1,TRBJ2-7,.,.,CAGSLGRESDYEQYF,TGCGCCGGCAGCTTGGGTCGGGAGTCTGACTACGAGCAGTACTTC
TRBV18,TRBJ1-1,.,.,CASSPPGNTEAFF,TGTGCCAGCTCACCGCCAGGGAACACTGAAGCTTTCTTT
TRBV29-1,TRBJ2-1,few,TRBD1,CSVDTGGHNEQFF,TGCAGCGTTGACACAGGGGGGCATAATGAGCAGTTCTTC
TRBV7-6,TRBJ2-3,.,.,CASSLSADTQYF,TGTGCCAGCAGCTTAAGCGCAGATACGCAGTATTTT
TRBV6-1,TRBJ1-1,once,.,CASSEMEGAFVFF,TGTGCCAGCAGTGAAATGGAGGGTGCGTTTGTTTTCTTT
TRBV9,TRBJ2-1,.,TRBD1,CASSARDSSYNEQFF,TGTGCCAGCAGCGCCCGGGACAGCTCCTACAATGAGCAGTTCTTC
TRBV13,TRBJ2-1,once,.,CASSFHLGLGYNEQFF,TGTGCCAGCAGCTTTCACCTAGGATTGGGCTACAATGAGCAGTTCTTC
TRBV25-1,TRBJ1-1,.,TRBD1,CASSDYETGETEAFF,TGTGCCAGCAGTGATTATGAGACAGGGGAAACTGAAGCTTTCTTT
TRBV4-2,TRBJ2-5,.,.,CASSQDERGIGETQYF,TGTGCCAGCAGCCAAGATGAACGAGGGATAGGGGAGACCCAGTACTTC